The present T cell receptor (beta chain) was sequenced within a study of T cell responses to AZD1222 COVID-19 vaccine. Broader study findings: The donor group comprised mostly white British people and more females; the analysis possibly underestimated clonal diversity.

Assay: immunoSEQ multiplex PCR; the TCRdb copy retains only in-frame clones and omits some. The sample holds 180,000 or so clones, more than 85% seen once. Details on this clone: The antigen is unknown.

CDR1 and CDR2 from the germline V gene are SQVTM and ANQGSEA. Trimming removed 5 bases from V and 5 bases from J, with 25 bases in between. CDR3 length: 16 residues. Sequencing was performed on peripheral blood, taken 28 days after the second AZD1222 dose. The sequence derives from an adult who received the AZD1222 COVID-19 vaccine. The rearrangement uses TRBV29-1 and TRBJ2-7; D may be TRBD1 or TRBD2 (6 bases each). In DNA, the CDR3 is TGCAGCGTTAGGGTGAGGGGGGTAACGAAGAAAAACGAGCAGTACTTC. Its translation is CSVRVRGVTKKNEQYF.